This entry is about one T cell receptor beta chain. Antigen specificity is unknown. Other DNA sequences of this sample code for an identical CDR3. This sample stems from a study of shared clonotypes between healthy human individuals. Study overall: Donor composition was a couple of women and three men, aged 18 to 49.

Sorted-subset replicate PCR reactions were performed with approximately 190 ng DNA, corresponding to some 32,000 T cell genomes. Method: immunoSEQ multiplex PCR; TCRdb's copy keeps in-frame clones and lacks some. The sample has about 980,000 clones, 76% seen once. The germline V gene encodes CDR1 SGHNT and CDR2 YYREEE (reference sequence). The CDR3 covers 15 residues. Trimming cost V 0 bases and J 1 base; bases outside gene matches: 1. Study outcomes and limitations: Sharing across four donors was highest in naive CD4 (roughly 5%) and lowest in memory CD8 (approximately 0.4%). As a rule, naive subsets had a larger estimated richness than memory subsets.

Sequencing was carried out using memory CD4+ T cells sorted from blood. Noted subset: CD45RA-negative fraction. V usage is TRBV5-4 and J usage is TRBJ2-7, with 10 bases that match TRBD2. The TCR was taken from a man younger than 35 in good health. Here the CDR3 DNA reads TGTGCCAGCAGCTTGGGGACTAGCGGTTCCTACGAGCAGTACTTC. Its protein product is CASSLGTSGSYEQYF.